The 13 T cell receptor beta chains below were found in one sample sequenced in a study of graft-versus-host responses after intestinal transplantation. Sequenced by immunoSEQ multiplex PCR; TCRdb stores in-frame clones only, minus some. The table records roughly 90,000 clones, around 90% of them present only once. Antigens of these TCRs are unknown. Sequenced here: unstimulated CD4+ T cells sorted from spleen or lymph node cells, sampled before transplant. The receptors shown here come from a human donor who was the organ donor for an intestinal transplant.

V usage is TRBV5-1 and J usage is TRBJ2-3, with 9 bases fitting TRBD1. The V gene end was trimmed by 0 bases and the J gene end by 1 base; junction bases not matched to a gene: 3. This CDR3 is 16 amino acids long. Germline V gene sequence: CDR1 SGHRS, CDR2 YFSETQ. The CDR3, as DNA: TGCGCCAGCAGCTTGGCAGGGACAGGGCGCACAGATACGCAGTATTTT. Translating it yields CASSLAGTGRTDTQYF.

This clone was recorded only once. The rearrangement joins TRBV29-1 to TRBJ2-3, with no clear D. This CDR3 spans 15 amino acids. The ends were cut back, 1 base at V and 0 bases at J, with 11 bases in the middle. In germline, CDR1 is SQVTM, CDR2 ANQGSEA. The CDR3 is CSVEGGYLSTDTQYF. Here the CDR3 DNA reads TGCAGCGTTGAAGGCGGATACCTTAGCACAGATACGCAGTATTTT.

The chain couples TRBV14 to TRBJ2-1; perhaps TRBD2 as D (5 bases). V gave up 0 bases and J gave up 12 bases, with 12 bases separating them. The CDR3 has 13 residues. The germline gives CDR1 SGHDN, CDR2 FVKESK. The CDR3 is CASSQDLAGSQFF. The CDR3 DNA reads TGTGCCAGCAGCCAAGATCTAGCCGGTTCGCAGTTCTTC. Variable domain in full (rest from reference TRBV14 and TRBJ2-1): EAGVTQFPSHSVIEKGQTVTLRCDPISGHDNLYWYRRVMGKEIKFLLHFVKESKQDESGMPNNRFLAERTGGTYSTLKVQPAELEDSGVYFCASSQDLAGSQFFGPGTRLTVL.

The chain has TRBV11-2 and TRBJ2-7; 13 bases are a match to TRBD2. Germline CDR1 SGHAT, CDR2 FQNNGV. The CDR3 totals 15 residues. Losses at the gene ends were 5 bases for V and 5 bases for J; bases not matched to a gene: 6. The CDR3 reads CASSQGLAGVHEQYF. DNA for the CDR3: TGTGCCAGCAGCCAAGGACTAGCGGGAGTCCACGAGCAGTACTTC.

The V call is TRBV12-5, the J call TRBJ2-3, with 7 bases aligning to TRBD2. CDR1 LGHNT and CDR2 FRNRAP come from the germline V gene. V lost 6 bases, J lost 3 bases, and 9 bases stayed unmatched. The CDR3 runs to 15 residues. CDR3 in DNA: TGTGCTAGTGGCCCTCTTCGCGGGAGAACAGATACGCAGTATTTT. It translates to CASGPLRGRTDTQYF.

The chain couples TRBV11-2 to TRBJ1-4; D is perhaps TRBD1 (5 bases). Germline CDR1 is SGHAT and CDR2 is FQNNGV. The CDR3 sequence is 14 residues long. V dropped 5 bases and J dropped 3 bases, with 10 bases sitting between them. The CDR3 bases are TGTGCCAGCAGCGACAGAATCCCTAATGAAAAACTGTTTTTT. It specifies CASSDRIPNEKLFF.

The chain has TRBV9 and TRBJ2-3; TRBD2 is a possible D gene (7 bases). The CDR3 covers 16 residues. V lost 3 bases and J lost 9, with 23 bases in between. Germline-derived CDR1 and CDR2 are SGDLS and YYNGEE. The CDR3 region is CASSGGWDYRDGTQYF. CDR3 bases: TGTGCCAGCAGCGGCGGGTGGGACTACAGGGATGGAACGCAGTATTTT.

The DNA of the CDR3 is TGTGCCAGCAGCCCCGGTTCGGCGGGGAACACTGAAGCTTTCTTT. Its protein is CASSPGSAGNTEAFF. The chain joins TRBV7-3 to TRBJ1-1; D is undetermined. CDR1 and CDR2 from the germline V gene are SGHTA and FQGTGA. V shed 5 bases and J shed 1 base, with 14 bases lying between them. The CDR3 covers 15 residues.

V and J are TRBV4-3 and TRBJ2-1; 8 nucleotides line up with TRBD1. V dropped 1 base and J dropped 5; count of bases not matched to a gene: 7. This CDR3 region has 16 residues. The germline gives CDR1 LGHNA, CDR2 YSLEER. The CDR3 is CASSQGDRLPNNEQFF. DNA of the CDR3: TGCGCCAGCAGCCAAGGGGACAGGCTACCGAACAATGAGCAGTTCTTC.

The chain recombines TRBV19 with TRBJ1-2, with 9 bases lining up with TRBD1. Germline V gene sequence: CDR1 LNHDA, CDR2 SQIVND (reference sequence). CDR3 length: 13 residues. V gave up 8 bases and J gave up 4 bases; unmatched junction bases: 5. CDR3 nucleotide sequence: TGTGCCAGTCGGGACAGGGAGATCTATGGCTACACCTTC. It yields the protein CASRDREIYGYTF.

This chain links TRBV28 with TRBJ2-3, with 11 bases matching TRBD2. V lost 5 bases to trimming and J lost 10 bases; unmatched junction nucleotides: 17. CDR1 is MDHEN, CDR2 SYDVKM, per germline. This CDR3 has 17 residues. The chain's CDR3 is CASSLYAVAGGVGAQYF. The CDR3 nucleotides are TGTGCCAGCAGTCTTTACGCTGTAGCGGGGGGGGTAGGGGCGCAGTATTTT.

CDR3 sequence: CASSLATASGNEQFF. Written as DNA, the CDR3 is TGCGCCAGCAGCTTGGCCACGGCTAGCGGCAATGAGCAGTTCTTC. The gene calls are TRBV5-1 and TRBJ2-1, with TRBD2 identical over 7 bases. The CDR3 is 15 amino acids. Looked up from germline, CDR1 is SGHRS and CDR2 is YFSETQ. Trimming at V came to 0 bases and at J to 6 bases, leaving 6 bases not matched to a gene.

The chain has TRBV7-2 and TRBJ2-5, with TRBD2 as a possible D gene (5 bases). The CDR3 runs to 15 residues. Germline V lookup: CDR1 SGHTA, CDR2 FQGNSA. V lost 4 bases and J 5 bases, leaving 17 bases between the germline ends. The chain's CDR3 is CASSSGTGVTETQYF. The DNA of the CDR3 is TGTGCCAGCAGCTCAGGAACCGGGGTGACCGAGACCCAGTACTTC.